This T cell receptor (beta chain) was captured in a study of blood T cell repertoires in COVID-19. This clone was picked up one time. Libraries were prepared by immunoSEQ multiplex PCR; TCRdb keeps only in-frame clonotypes and omits some of them. The sample holds approximately 280,000 clones, around 89% seen once. Germline V gives CDR1 KGHDR, CDR2 SFDVKD. The CDR3 loop spans 18 amino acids. Germline trimming cut 4 bases from V and 2 bases from J; bases unmatched to any gene: 13. This TCR was recovered from a woman between 18 and 29 years old with acute COVID-19. The sample taken for sequencing was PBMCs or T cells enriched from blood (not recorded which). The chain has TRBV24-1 and TRBJ2-5; 9 bases align to TRBD1. The CDR3 is CATSDVPGQGPMQETQYF. The CDR3 coding sequence is TGTGCCACCAGTGACGTCCCGGGACAGGGCCCTATGCAAGAGACCCAGTACTTC.